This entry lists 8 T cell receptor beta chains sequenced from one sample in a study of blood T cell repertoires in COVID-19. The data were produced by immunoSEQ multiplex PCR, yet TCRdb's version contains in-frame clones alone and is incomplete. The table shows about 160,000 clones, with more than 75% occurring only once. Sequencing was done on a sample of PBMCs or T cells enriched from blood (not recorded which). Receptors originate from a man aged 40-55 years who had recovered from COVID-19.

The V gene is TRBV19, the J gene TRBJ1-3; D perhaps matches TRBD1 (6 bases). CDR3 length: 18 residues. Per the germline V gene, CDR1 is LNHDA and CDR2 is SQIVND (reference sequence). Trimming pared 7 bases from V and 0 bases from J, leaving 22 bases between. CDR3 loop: CASTQIGLSTGSGNTIYF. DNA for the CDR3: TGTGCCAGTACCCAGATCGGCCTTTCGACAGGCTCTGGAAACACCATATATTTT.

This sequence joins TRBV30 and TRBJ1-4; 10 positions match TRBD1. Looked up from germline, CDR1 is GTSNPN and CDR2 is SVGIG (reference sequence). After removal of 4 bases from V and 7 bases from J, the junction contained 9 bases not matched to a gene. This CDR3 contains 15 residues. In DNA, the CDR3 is TGTGCCTGGACCCCGGGACAGGGGATGGTTGAAAAACTGTTTTTT. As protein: CAWTPGQGMVEKLFF.

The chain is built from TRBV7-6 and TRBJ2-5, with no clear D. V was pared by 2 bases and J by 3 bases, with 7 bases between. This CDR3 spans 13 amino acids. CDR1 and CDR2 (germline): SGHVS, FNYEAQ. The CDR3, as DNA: TGTGCCAGCAGCTTATGGCGGAAAGAGACCCAGTACTTC. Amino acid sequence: CASSLWRKETQYF.

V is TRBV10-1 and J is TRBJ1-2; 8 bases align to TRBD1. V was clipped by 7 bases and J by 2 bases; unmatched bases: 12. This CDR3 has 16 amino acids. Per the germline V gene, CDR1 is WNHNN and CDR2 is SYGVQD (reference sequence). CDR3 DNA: TGCGCCAGCACCCAAGCCTCCGACAGGGGAAACTATGGCTACACCTTC. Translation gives CASTQASDRGNYGYTF.

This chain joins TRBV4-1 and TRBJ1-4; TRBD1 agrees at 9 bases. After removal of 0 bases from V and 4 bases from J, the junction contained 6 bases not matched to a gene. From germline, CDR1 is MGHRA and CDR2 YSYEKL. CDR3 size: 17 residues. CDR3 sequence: CASSQERPDRGNEKLFF. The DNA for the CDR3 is TGCGCCAGCAGCCAAGAAAGGCCGGACAGGGGTAATGAAAAACTGTTTTTT.

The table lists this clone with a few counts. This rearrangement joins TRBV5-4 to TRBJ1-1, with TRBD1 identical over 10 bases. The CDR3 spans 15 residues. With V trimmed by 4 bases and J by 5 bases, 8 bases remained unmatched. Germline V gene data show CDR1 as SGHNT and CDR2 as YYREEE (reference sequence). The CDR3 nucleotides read TGTGCCAGCAGCACCGGGACAGGGGTATATACTGAAGCTTTCTTT. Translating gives CASSTGTGVYTEAFF.

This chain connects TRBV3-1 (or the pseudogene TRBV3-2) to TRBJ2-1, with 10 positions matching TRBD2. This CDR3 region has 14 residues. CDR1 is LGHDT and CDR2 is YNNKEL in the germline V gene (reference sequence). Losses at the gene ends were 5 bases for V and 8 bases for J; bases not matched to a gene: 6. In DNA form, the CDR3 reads TGTGCCAGCAGCAAGCGGGGGGGCCGGGATGAGCAGTTCTTC. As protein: CASSKRGGRDEQFF.

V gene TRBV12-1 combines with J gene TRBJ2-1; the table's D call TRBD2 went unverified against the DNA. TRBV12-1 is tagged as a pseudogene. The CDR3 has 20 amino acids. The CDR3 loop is CASSEPGLAGGPNYGNEQFF. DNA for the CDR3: TGTGCCAGCAGCGAACCGGGACTAGCGGGGGGGCCCAATTACGGCAATGAGCAGTTCTTC.